This is a list of T cell receptor beta chains from one sample in a study of shared clonotypes between healthy human individuals. The repertoire was sequenced with immunoSEQ multiplex PCR; TCRdb's copy has only in-frame clones and lacks some. The sample carries 450,000 to 650,000 clones, roughly 79% recorded once. Source material: PBMCs. Receptors originate from a woman in her forties in good health. Some clones in this sample may be carry-over from other donors' samples. The CDR3 runs from the conserved cysteine through the conserved F or W. D genes are given only for firm matches. Not all rows give a size; the values are once, few, many and, for expanded clones, a class.

j_gene	d_gene	v_gene	abundance	CDR3aa	CDR3nt
TRBJ1-2	NA	TRBV10-3	NA	CAARVGYTF	TGTGCCGCCCGGGTAGGCTACACCTTC
TRBJ1-2	NA	TRBV19	few	CASSIDERGEGNYGYTF	TGTGCCAGTAGTATAGATGAGAGGGGAGAAGGCAACTATGGCTACACCTTC
TRBJ2-5	NA	TRBV18	NA	CASSPGLTQYF	TGTGCCAGCTCACCAGGGCTGACCCAGTACTTC
TRBJ2-7	TRBD2	TRBV28	NA	CASRSLAGGVYEQYF	TGTGCCAGCAGATCACTAGCGGGAGGAGTCTACGAGCAGTACTTC
TRBJ1-2	NA	TRBV5-4	NA	CASSLASRQASYGYTF	TGTGCCAGCAGCTTGGCCTCGAGACAGGCGTCCTATGGCTACACCTTC
TRBJ2-1	TRBD2	TRBV4-3	NA	CASSQEVSREGHNEQFF	TGCGCCAGCAGCCAAGAAGTCAGTCGGGAGGGACACAATGAGCAGTTCTTC
TRBJ1-5	NA	TRBV30	few	CAWTSRKDQPQHF	TGTGCCTGGACTTCCAGAAAAGATCAGCCCCAGCATTTT
TRBJ2-5	NA	TRBV15	NA	CATSRGDGIQETQYF	TGTGCCACCAGCAGGGGGGATGGGATTCAAGAGACCCAGTACTTC
TRBJ2-3	TRBD2	TRBV19	once	CASSTLAGVSDTQYF	TGTGCCAGTAGTACACTAGCGGGAGTATCAGATACGCAGTATTTT
TRBJ2-3	NA	TRBV11-3	NA	CASSLSAFTDTQYF	TGTGCCAGCAGCTTAAGCGCCTTCACAGATACGCAGTATTTT
TRBJ2-2	NA	TRBV28	once	CASSSWTGTGELFF	TGTGCCAGCAGTTCTTGGACGGGCACCGGGGAGCTGTTTTTT
TRBJ2-1	TRBD2	TRBV2	NA	CASSGASGYGEQFF	TGTGCCAGCAGTGGGGCTAGCGGGTACGGTGAGCAGTTCTTC
TRBJ2-3	NA	TRBV9	few	CASSPGLRTDTQYF	TGTGCCAGCAGTCCAGGGTTGAGGACAGATACGCAGTATTTT
TRBJ2-1	NA	TRBV2	NA	CASRPGASYNEQFF	TGTGCCAGCAGACCGGGGGCCTCCTACAATGAGCAGTTCTTC
TRBJ2-5	NA	TRBV9	NA	CASSVIPGYQETQYF	TGTGCCAGCAGCGTAATCCCAGGGTACCAAGAGACCCAGTACTTC
TRBJ1-5	NA	TRBV27	few	CASSLGGRNQPQHF	TGTGCCAGCAGTCTAGGGGGGCGAAATCAGCCCCAGCATTTT
TRBJ2-2	TRBD1	TRBV10-3	NA	CAISGTGVGELFF	TGTGCCATCAGTGGGACAGGTGTCGGGGAGCTGTTTTTT